The rows below give T cell receptor beta chains drawn from one sample of a study of shared clonotypes between healthy human individuals. Clones were read by immunoSEQ multiplex PCR, and TCRdb kept only the in-frame ones, dropping some. The table shows approximately 1.4 million clones, with about 98% occurring only once. Sequencing was done on a sample of naive CD4+ T cells sorted from blood. All receptors derive from a young man in good health. Each CDR3 is given with its conserved first and last residue. A D gene is named only where the DNA matches it firmly. Clone size appears in some rows only: once, few, many, or a class for an expanded clone.

J gene: TRBJ1-1
clone size: -
CDR3 length: 14
D gene: TRBD1
V gene: TRBV28
CDR3 protein: CASRSGQTNTEAFF
CDR3 DNA: TGTGCCAGCAGATCGGGACAGACAAACACTGAAGCTTTCTTT

J gene: TRBJ2-2
clone size: -
CDR3 length: 16
D gene: TRBD2
V gene: TRBV7-3
CDR3 protein: CASSLLAWSETGELFF
CDR3 DNA: TGTGCCAGCAGCCTACTAGCGTGGAGTGAAACCGGGGAGCTGTTTTTT

J gene: TRBJ2-1
clone size: -
CDR3 length: 11
D gene: -
V gene: TRBV6-4
CDR3 protein: CASSLGNEQFF
CDR3 DNA: TGTGCCAGCAGCCTCGGGAATGAGCAGTTCTTC

J gene: TRBJ1-1
clone size: -
CDR3 length: 14
D gene: -
V gene: TRBV5-4
CDR3 protein: CASSTPDRRTEAFF
CDR3 DNA: TGTGCCAGCAGCACCCCCGACCGCAGGACTGAAGCTTTCTTT

J gene: TRBJ1-2
clone size: -
CDR3 length: 12
D gene: -
V gene: TRBV29-1
CDR3 protein: CSVTGDNYGYTF
CDR3 DNA: TGCAGCGTTACGGGAGATAACTATGGCTACACCTTC

J gene: TRBJ2-7
clone size: -
CDR3 length: 16
D gene: -
V gene: TRBV19
CDR3 protein: CASSPALSIPAYEQYF
CDR3 DNA: TGTGCCAGTAGTCCCGCCCTTTCCATCCCAGCCTACGAGCAGTACTTC

J gene: TRBJ1-3
clone size: -
CDR3 length: 13
D gene: -
V gene: TRBV7-9
CDR3 protein: CASSLDREDTIYF
CDR3 DNA: TGTGCCAGCAGCTTAGACAGGGAAGACACCATATATTTT

J gene: TRBJ2-1
clone size: -
CDR3 length: 13
D gene: -
V gene: TRBV19
CDR3 protein: CATMTGGRNEQFF
CDR3 DNA: TGTGCCACCATGACCGGGGGGCGGAATGAGCAGTTCTTC

J gene: TRBJ2-7
clone size: -
CDR3 length: 16
D gene: TRBD2
V gene: TRBV15
CDR3 protein: CATSIGTSGRAYEQYF
CDR3 DNA: TGTGCCACCAGCATAGGGACTAGCGGGAGGGCATACGAGCAGTACTTC

J gene: TRBJ1-2
clone size: -
CDR3 length: 12
D gene: -
V gene: TRBV7-9
CDR3 protein: CASSHTNYGYTF
CDR3 DNA: TGTGCCAGCAGCCACACTAACTATGGCTACACCTTC

J gene: TRBJ2-1
clone size: -
CDR3 length: 14
D gene: TRBD1
V gene: TRBV5-1
CDR3 protein: CASSQGQFYNEQFF
CDR3 DNA: TGCGCCAGCAGCCAGGGACAGTTCTACAATGAGCAGTTCTTC

J gene: TRBJ1-5
clone size: -
CDR3 length: 13
D gene: -
V gene: TRBV30
CDR3 protein: CAWSRQGIQPQHF
CDR3 DNA: TGTGCCTGGAGTCGCCAGGGTATCCAGCCCCAGCATTTT

J gene: TRBJ1-5
clone size: -
CDR3 length: 14
D gene: TRBD1
V gene: TRBV5-1
CDR3 protein: CASSVTGGGQPQHF
CDR3 DNA: TGCGCCAGCAGCGTGACAGGGGGCGGTCAGCCCCAGCATTTT

J gene: TRBJ2-4
clone size: -
CDR3 length: 11
D gene: -
V gene: TRBV7-9
CDR3 protein: CASSPLDIQYF
CDR3 DNA: TGTGCCAGCAGCCCACTGGACATTCAGTACTTC

J gene: TRBJ2-5
clone size: once
CDR3 length: 14
D gene: -
V gene: TRBV27
CDR3 protein: CASSRRQAQETQYF
CDR3 DNA: TGTGCCAGCAGTCGAAGACAGGCACAAGAGACCCAGTACTTC

J gene: TRBJ2-7
clone size: -
CDR3 length: 18
D gene: -
V gene: TRBV5-1
CDR3 protein: CASSFGPAGQGESYEQYF
CDR3 DNA: TGCGCCAGCAGCTTTGGCCCCGCTGGGCAGGGAGAATCCTACGAGCAGTACTTC

J gene: TRBJ2-7
clone size: -
CDR3 length: 12
D gene: -
V gene: TRBV5-1
CDR3 protein: CASSLDLHEQYF
CDR3 DNA: TGCGCCAGCAGCTTGGATCTCCACGAGCAGTACTTC

J gene: TRBJ2-2
clone size: -
CDR3 length: 12
D gene: -
V gene: TRBV19
CDR3 protein: CASSIPTGELFF
CDR3 DNA: TGTGCCAGTAGTATTCCGACCGGGGAGCTGTTTTTT

J gene: TRBJ2-2
clone size: once
CDR3 length: 17
D gene: TRBD2
V gene: TRBV7-9
CDR3 protein: CASSFTSGLLGTGELFF
CDR3 DNA: TGTGCCAGCAGCTTTACTAGCGGGCTACTGGGAACCGGGGAGCTGTTTTTT

J gene: TRBJ2-2
clone size: -
CDR3 length: 14
D gene: -
V gene: TRBV7-9
CDR3 protein: CASSLVGSTGELFF
CDR3 DNA: TGTGCCAGCAGCTTAGTAGGATCCACCGGGGAGCTGTTTTTT

J gene: TRBJ2-3
clone size: -
CDR3 length: 17
D gene: TRBD2
V gene: TRBV27
CDR3 protein: CASSSRRLAGSTDTQYF
CDR3 DNA: TGTGCCAGCAGTTCCCGTCGACTAGCGGGCAGCACAGATACGCAGTATTTT

J gene: TRBJ2-5
clone size: -
CDR3 length: 14
D gene: -
V gene: TRBV29-1
CDR3 protein: CSVARGIGQETQYF
CDR3 DNA: TGCAGCGTTGCTAGGGGTATTGGACAAGAGACCCAGTACTTC

J gene: TRBJ2-3
clone size: -
CDR3 length: 15
D gene: -
V gene: TRBV2
CDR3 protein: CASSDGGLGTDTQYF
CDR3 DNA: TGTGCCAGCAGTGACGGAGGTCTGGGCACAGATACGCAGTATTTT

J gene: TRBJ1-5
clone size: -
CDR3 length: 15
D gene: -
V gene: TRBV7-9
CDR3 protein: CASSSQGKGNQPQHF
CDR3 DNA: TGTGCCAGCAGCTCCCAGGGGAAGGGCAATCAGCCCCAGCATTTT

J gene: TRBJ2-3
clone size: once
CDR3 length: 13
D gene: -
V gene: TRBV19
CDR3 protein: CASSTSSTDTQYF
CDR3 DNA: TGTGCCAGTAGTACCTCTAGCACAGATACGCAGTATTTT

J gene: TRBJ2-7
clone size: -
CDR3 length: 15
D gene: TRBD1
V gene: TRBV28
CDR3 protein: CASSSPGQPLREQYF
CDR3 DNA: TGTGCCAGCAGTTCGCCGGGACAGCCACTTCGCGAGCAGTACTTC

J gene: TRBJ2-1
clone size: -
CDR3 length: 18
D gene: TRBD2
V gene: TRBV5-4
CDR3 protein: CASSLSGLAVSSYNEQFF
CDR3 DNA: TGTGCCAGCAGCTTATCGGGACTAGCGGTGAGCTCCTACAATGAGCAGTTCTTC

J gene: TRBJ1-5
clone size: -
CDR3 length: 13
D gene: TRBD1
V gene: TRBV6-5
CDR3 protein: CASSGTGEQPQHF
CDR3 DNA: TGTGCCAGCAGCGGGACAGGGGAACAGCCCCAGCATTTT

J gene: TRBJ2-5
clone size: -
CDR3 length: 13
D gene: TRBD2
V gene: TRBV29-1
CDR3 protein: CSVGLAGIETQYF
CDR3 DNA: TGCAGCGTGGGACTAGCGGGAATAGAGACCCAGTACTTC

J gene: TRBJ2-5
clone size: -
CDR3 length: 14
D gene: -
V gene: TRBV5-1
CDR3 protein: CASSLTGSEETQYF
CDR3 DNA: TGCGCCAGCAGCTTGACAGGGTCGGAAGAGACCCAGTACTTC

J gene: TRBJ2-7
clone size: -
CDR3 length: 13
D gene: -
V gene: TRBV7-9
CDR3 protein: CASSLLQTYEQYF
CDR3 DNA: TGTGCCAGCAGCTTGTTACAGACCTACGAGCAGTACTTC

J gene: TRBJ2-1
clone size: -
CDR3 length: 17
D gene: -
V gene: TRBV5-5
CDR3 protein: CASSLVIPQADYNEQFF
CDR3 DNA: TGTGCCAGCAGCTTGGTAATACCCCAGGCGGACTACAATGAGCAGTTCTTC

J gene: TRBJ2-3
clone size: -
CDR3 length: 13
D gene: -
V gene: TRBV29-1
CDR3 protein: CSVKAVLADTQYF
CDR3 DNA: TGCAGCGTTAAAGCTGTGCTCGCAGATACGCAGTATTTT

J gene: TRBJ2-3
clone size: -
CDR3 length: 13
D gene: -
V gene: TRBV19
CDR3 protein: CASSIDSQDTQYF
CDR3 DNA: TGTGCCAGTAGTATAGACTCACAAGATACGCAGTATTTT

J gene: TRBJ2-2
clone size: -
CDR3 length: 15
D gene: TRBD1
V gene: TRBV27
CDR3 protein: CASRLLDRGTGELFF
CDR3 DNA: TGTGCCAGCCGCCTGCTGGACAGGGGTACCGGGGAGCTGTTTTTT

J gene: TRBJ2-7
clone size: -
CDR3 length: 12
D gene: -
V gene: TRBV14
CDR3 protein: CASSGGPHEQYF
CDR3 DNA: TGTGCCAGCAGTGGGGGTCCCCACGAGCAGTACTTC

J gene: TRBJ1-2
clone size: -
CDR3 length: 16
D gene: -
V gene: TRBV5-1
CDR3 protein: CASSLADRTVNYGYTF
CDR3 DNA: TGCGCCAGCAGCTTGGCAGACCGGACAGTGAACTATGGCTACACCTTC

J gene: TRBJ2-5
clone size: -
CDR3 length: 13
D gene: -
V gene: TRBV5-1
CDR3 protein: CASSLDSSRAQYF
CDR3 DNA: TGCGCCAGCAGCTTGGATAGTAGCAGGGCCCAGTACTTC

J gene: TRBJ2-2
clone size: -
CDR3 length: 13
D gene: -
V gene: TRBV5-1
CDR3 protein: CASSSGVTGELFF
CDR3 DNA: TGCGCCAGCAGCTCAGGGGTCACCGGGGAGCTGTTTTTT

J gene: TRBJ2-2
clone size: -
CDR3 length: 15
D gene: -
V gene: TRBV6-5
CDR3 protein: CASRRVSVNTGELFF
CDR3 DNA: TGTGCCAGCAGACGCGTTAGCGTGAACACCGGGGAGCTGTTTTTT

J gene: TRBJ2-1
clone size: -
CDR3 length: 16
D gene: -
V gene: TRBV9
CDR3 protein: CASSGSGVDGSGEQFF
CDR3 DNA: TGTGCCAGCAGCGGATCGGGGGTAGATGGGTCGGGAGAGCAGTTCTTC

J gene: TRBJ1-4
clone size: -
CDR3 length: 15
D gene: -
V gene: TRBV5-1
CDR3 protein: CASSLGAATNEKLFF
CDR3 DNA: TGCGCCAGCAGCTTGGGGGCCGCAACTAATGAAAAACTGTTTTTT

J gene: TRBJ2-7
clone size: -
CDR3 length: 12
D gene: -
V gene: TRBV5-5
CDR3 protein: CASSPDSYEQYF
CDR3 DNA: TGTGCCAGCAGCCCTGATAGTTACGAGCAGTACTTC

J gene: TRBJ1-5
clone size: -
CDR3 length: 15
D gene: TRBD1
V gene: TRBV28
CDR3 protein: CASSLSRGVHQPQHF
CDR3 DNA: TGTGCCAGCAGTTTATCCAGGGGGGTCCATCAGCCCCAGCATTTT

J gene: TRBJ1-4
clone size: -
CDR3 length: 15
D gene: -
V gene: TRBV6-5
CDR3 protein: CASSYSGVANEKLFF
CDR3 DNA: TGTGCCAGCAGTTACTCCGGGGTTGCTAATGAAAAACTGTTTTTT

J gene: TRBJ2-3
clone size: -
CDR3 length: 18
D gene: TRBD2
V gene: TRBV5-4
CDR3 protein: CASSPPSGSFTSTDTQYF
CDR3 DNA: TGTGCCAGCAGCCCCCCTAGCGGGAGTTTCACTAGCACAGATACGCAGTATTTT

J gene: TRBJ2-5
clone size: -
CDR3 length: 13
D gene: TRBD2
V gene: TRBV5-4
CDR3 protein: CASSRGLEETQYF
CDR3 DNA: TGTGCCAGCTCCAGGGGACTAGAAGAGACCCAGTACTTC

J gene: TRBJ1-1
clone size: -
CDR3 length: 13
D gene: TRBD1
V gene: TRBV27
CDR3 protein: CASRDRGNTEAFF
CDR3 DNA: TGTGCCAGCAGAGACAGGGGGAACACTGAAGCTTTCTTT

J gene: TRBJ1-2
clone size: -
CDR3 length: 13
D gene: -
V gene: TRBV15
CDR3 protein: CATSERQVYGYTF
CDR3 DNA: TGTGCCACCAGCGAACGACAGGTGTATGGCTACACCTTC

J gene: TRBJ2-7
clone size: once
CDR3 length: 17
D gene: TRBD2
V gene: TRBV27
CDR3 protein: CASSRNGPRLAGYEQYF
CDR3 DNA: TGTGCCAGCAGTCGCAATGGCCCCCGACTAGCCGGCTACGAGCAGTACTTC

J gene: TRBJ1-2
clone size: -
CDR3 length: 15
D gene: -
V gene: TRBV11-2
CDR3 protein: CASSLRRLANYGYTF
CDR3 DNA: TGTGCCAGCAGCTTGAGAAGATTAGCTAACTATGGCTACACCTTC